Described below is a single T cell receptor beta chain sequence and its context. Antigen: not known. Germline V lookup: CDR1 MNHEY, CDR2 SVGAGI. The CDR3 spans 13 residues. Trimming removed 5 bases at V and 6 bases at J, with 10 bases between. Primers included in the PCR were 60 Vbeta and 13 Jbeta primers. Profiled with immunoSEQ multiplex PCR; TCRdb holds only in-frame clones, not every one. The sample includes 85,000 to 100,000 clones, around 64% of them seen just once. This entry comes from a study of cytomegalovirus exposure and HLA in healthy donors. Points from the study as a whole: Investigators reported under 200 TCR beta chains as tied to cytomegalovirus. In a later analysis, HLA-C alleles had the fewest associated TCRs, DRB1 alleles the most. Reportedly, fewer N-insertions than the approximately 680-donor mean appeared in an Asian-associated ancestry cluster in a later analysis.

Sequenced input: PBMCs. The chain employs TRBV6-5 and TRBJ1-4; tentatively, D is TRBD1 (5 bases). This clonotype was obtained from a man aged 55 to 70 in good health and CMV-seronegative. The CDR3 DNA sequence: TGTGCCAGCAGTCTTTTAGGGGATGAAAAACTGTTTTTT. It translates to CASSLLGDEKLFF.